Ten or more counts support the clone carrying this TCR beta chain. TCRdb ran MiXCR on the 5' RACE reads and lists one entry per CDR3 protein. The table includes 50,000 or so distinct CDR3 sequences, under 13% detected once. The record originates from a study of neurological immune-mediated disorders. Germline-derived CDR1 and CDR2 are SGHVT and SQSDAQ. The CDR3 spans 18 residues. V shed 2 bases, J shed 0 bases, and the junction held 13 bases outside the gene matches. This receptor was taken from a woman aged 35 to 49 with HTLV-1-associated myelopathy (HAM/TSP). The sample taken for sequencing was PBMCs. The chain couples TRBV7-4 to TRBJ2-7; 7 bases are shared with TRBD1. For the CDR3, the DNA is TGTGCCAGCAGCTTAACAGGGGTAATAAGGCCTTCCTCCTACGAGCAGTACTTC. It yields the protein CASSLTGVIRPSSYEQYF. Together with reference TRBV7-4 and TRBJ2-7, the CDR3 gives the full variable domain: GAGVSQSPRYKVAKRGRDVALRCDSISGHVTLYWYRQTLGQGSEVLTYSQSDAQRDKSGRPSGRFSAERPERSVSTLKIQRTEQGDSAVYLCASSLTGVIRPSSYEQYFGPGTRLTVT.